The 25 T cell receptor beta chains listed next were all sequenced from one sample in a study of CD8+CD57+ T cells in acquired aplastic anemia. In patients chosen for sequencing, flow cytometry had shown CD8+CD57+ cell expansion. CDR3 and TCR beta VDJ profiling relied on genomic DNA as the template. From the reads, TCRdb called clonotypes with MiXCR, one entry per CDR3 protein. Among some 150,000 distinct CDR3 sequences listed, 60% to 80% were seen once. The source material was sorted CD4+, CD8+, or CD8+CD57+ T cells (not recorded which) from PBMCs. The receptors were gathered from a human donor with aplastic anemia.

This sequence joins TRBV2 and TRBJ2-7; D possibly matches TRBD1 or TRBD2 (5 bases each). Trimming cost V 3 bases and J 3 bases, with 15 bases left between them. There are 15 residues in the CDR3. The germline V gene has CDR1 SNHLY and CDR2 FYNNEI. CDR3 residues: CASSDPQGPNYEQYF. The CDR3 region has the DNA TGTGCCAGCAGTGACCCCCAGGGACCAAACTACGAGCAGTACTTC.

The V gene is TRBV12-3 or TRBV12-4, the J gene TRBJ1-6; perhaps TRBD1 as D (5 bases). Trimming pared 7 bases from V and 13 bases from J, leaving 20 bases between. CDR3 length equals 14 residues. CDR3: CASNLSGGDAPLHF. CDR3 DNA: TGTGCCAGCAACCTATCCGGAGGGGATGCGCCCCTCCACTTT.

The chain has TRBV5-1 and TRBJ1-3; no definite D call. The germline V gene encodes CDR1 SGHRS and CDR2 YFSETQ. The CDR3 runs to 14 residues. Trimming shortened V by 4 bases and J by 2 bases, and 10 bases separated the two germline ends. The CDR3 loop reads CASSTNTPGNTIYF. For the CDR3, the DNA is TGCGCCAGCAGCACTAACACGCCTGGAAACACCATATATTTT.

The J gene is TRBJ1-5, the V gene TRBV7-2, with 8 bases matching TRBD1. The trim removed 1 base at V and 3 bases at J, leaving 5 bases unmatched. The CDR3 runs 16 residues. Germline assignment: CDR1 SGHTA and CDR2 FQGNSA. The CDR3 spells CASSLDWQGANQPQHF. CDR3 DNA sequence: TGTGCCAGCAGCTTAGACTGGCAGGGGGCCAATCAGCCCCAGCATTTT. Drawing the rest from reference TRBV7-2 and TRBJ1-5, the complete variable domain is GAGVSQSPSNKVTEKGKDVELRCDPISGHTALYWYRQSLGQGLEFLIYFQGNSAPDKSGLPSDRFSAERTGGSVSTLTIQRTQQEDSAVYLCASSLDWQGANQPQHFGDGTRLSIL.

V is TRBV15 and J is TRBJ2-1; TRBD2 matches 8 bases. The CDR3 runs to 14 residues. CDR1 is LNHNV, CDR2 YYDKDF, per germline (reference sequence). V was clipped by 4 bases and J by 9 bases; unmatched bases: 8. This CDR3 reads CATSTPGLEVEQFF. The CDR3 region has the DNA TGTGCCACCAGCACCCCGGGACTAGAGGTTGAGCAGTTCTTC.

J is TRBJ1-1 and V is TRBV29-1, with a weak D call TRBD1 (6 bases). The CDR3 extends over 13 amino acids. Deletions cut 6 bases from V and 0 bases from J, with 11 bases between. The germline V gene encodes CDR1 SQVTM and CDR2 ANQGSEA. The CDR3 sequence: CSVTKGVNTEAFF. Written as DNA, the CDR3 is TGCAGCGTGACAAAGGGGGTGAACACTGAAGCTTTCTTT.

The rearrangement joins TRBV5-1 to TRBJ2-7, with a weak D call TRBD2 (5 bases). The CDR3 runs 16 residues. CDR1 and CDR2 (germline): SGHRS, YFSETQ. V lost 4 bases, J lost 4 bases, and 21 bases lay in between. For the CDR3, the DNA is TGCGCCAGCAGCATAGGACCGCGCGGACGGGGTTACGAGCAGTACTTC. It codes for CASSIGPRGRGYEQYF.

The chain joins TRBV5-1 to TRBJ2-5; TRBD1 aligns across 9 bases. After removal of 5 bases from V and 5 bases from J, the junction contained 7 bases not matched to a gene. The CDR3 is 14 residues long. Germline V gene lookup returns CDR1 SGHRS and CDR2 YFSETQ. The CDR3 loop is CASRSGTGWETQYF. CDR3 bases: TGCGCCAGCAGGAGCGGGACAGGGTGGGAGACCCAGTACTTC. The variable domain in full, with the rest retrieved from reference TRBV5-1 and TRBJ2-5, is KAGVTQTPRYLIKTRGQQVTLSCSPISGHRSVSWYQQTPGQGLQFLFEYFSETQRNKGNFPGRFSGRQFSNSRSEMNVSTLELGDSALYLCASRSGTGWETQYFGPGTRLLVL.

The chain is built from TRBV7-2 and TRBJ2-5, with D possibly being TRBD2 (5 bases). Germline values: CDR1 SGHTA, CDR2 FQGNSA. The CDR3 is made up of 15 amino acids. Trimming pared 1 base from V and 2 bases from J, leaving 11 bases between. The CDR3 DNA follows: TGTGCCAGCAGCTTAGGGACGGACTCACAAGAGACCCAGTACTTC. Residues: CASSLGTDSQETQYF.

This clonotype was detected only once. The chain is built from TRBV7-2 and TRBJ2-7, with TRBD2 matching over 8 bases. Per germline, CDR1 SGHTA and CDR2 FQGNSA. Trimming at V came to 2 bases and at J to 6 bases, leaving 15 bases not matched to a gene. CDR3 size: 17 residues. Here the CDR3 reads CASSLRSGREFFSEQYF. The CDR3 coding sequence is TGTGCCAGCAGCTTAAGGAGCGGGAGAGAGTTTTTCTCCGAGCAGTACTTC.

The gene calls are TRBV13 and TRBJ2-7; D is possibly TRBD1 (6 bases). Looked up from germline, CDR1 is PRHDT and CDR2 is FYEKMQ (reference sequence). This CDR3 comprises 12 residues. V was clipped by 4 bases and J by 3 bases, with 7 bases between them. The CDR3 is CASSWDNYEQYF. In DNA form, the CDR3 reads TGTGCCAGCAGCTGGGACAACTACGAGCAGTACTTC.

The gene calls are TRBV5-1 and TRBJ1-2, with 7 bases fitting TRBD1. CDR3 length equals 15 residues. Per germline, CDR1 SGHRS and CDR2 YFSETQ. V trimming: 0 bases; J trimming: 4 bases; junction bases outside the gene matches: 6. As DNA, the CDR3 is TGCGCCAGCAGCTTGGCCGCGACAGGGTCCTATGGCTACACCTTC. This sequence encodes CASSLAATGSYGYTF.

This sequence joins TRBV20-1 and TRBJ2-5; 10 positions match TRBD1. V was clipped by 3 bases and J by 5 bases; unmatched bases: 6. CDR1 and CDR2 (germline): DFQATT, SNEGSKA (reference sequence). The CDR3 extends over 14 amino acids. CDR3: CSARNLGQGETQYF. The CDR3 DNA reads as TGCAGTGCTAGGAATCTGGGACAGGGGGAGACCCAGTACTTC.

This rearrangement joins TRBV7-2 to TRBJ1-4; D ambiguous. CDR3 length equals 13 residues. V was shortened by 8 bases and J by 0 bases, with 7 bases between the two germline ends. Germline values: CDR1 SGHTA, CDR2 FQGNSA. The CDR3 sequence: CASGRATNEKLFF. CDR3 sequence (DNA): TGTGCCAGCGGGAGAGCAACTAATGAAAAACTGTTTTTT.

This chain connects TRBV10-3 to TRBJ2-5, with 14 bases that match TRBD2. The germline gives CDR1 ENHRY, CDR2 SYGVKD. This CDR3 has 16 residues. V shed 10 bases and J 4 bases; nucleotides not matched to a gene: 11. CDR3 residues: CASSQPGLAGGETQYF. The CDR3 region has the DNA TGTGCCAGCAGCCAGCCTGGACTAGCGGGAGGAGAGACCCAGTACTTC.

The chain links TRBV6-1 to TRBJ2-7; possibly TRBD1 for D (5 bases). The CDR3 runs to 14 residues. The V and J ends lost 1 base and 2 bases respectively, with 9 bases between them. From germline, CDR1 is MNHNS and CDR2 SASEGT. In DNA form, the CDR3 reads TGTGCCAGCAGTGAAGATACAGGTACCTACGAGCAGTACTTC. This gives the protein CASSEDTGTYEQYF.

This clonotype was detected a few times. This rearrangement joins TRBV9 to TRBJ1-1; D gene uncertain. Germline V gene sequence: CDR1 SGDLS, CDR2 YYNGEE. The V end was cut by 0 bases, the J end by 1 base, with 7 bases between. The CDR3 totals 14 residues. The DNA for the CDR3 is TGTGCCAGCAGCGTAGGAGGTCCGAACACTGAAGCTTTCTTT. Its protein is CASSVGGPNTEAFF.

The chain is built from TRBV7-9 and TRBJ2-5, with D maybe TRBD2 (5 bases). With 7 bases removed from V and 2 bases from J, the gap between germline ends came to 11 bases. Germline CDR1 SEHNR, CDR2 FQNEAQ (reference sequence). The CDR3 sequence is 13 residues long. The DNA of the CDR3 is TGTGCCAGCACGGGAAGTCCACAAGAGACCCAGTACTTC. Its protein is CASTGSPQETQYF.

The CDR3 region is CSVDGGQGYEQYF. CDR3 bases: TGCAGCGTTGATGGCGGACAGGGCTACGAGCAGTACTTC. The chain carries TRBV29-1 and TRBJ2-7; 8 bases map to TRBD1. Germline-derived CDR1 and CDR2 are SQVTM and ANQGSEA. The CDR3 spans 13 residues. The trim removed 3 bases at V and 3 bases at J, leaving 4 bases unmatched.

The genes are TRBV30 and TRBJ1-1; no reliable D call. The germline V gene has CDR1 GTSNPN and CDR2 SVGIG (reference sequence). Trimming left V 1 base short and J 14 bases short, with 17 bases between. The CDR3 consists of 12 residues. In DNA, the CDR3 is TGTGCCTGGAGTGCCCGAGTAGGCATTGGGTTCTTT. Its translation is CAWSARVGIGFF.

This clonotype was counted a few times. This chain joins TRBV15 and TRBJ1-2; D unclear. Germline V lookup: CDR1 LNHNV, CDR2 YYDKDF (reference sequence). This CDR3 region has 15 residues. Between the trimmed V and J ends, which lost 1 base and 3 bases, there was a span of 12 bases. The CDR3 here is CATSRVSEVYYGYTF. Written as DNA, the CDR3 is TGTGCCACCAGCAGAGTGTCTGAGGTATACTATGGCTACACCTTC.

The CDR3 DNA follows: TGTGCCAGCAGCTTACAGGGTTTTAGCAATCAGCCCCAGCATTTT. Translating it yields CASSLQGFSNQPQHF. The chain joins TRBV5-8 to TRBJ1-5, with D perhaps matching TRBD1 (6 bases). CDR3 size: 15 residues. CDR1 and CDR2 from the germline V gene are SGHTS and YDEGEE. The V and J ends lost 2 bases and 0 bases respectively, with 9 bases between them.

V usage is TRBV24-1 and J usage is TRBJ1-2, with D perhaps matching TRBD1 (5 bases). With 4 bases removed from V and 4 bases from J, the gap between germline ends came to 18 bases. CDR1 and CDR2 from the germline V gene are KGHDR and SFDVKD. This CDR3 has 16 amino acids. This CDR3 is CATSDTNGASGYGYTF. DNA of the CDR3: TGTGCCACCAGTGACACGAACGGGGCGTCAGGCTATGGCTACACCTTC.

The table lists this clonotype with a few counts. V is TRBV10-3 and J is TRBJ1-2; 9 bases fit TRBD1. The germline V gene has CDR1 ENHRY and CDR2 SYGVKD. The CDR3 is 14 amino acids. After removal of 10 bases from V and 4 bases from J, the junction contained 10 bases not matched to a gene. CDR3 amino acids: CATQGTGRAYGYTF. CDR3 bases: TGTGCCACCCAGGGGACAGGGCGTGCCTATGGCTACACCTTC.

CDR3 loop: CSAKGRSYEQYF. CDR3 in DNA: TGCAGTGCTAAAGGGCGCTCCTACGAGCAGTACTTC. The chain is built from TRBV20-1 and TRBJ2-7; D gene unclear. The CDR3 runs to 12 residues. The V end lost 4 bases, the J end lost 0 bases, and 7 bases lay between the germline ends. CDR1 and CDR2 from the germline V gene are DFQATT and SNEGSKA (reference sequence).